These 9 T cell receptor beta chains came from one sample sequenced in a study of early T cells in non-severe SARS-CoV-2 infection. TCRdb independently ran MiXCR on the 5' RACE reads; one entry per CDR3 protein. The profile shows roughly 63,000 distinct CDR3 sequences, roughly 13% of them singletons. Sequencing was done on a sample of whole blood. These receptors all stem from an adult who was a healthcare worker with PCR-confirmed SARS-CoV-2 infection or an uninfected control (not recorded which).

The chain combines TRBV29-1 with TRBJ1-2; 8 bases line up with TRBD1. The CDR3 is 12 amino acids. Germline V CDR1 and CDR2: SQVTM, ANQGSEA. V lost 8 bases to trimming and J lost 4 bases; unmatched junction nucleotides: 6. This CDR3 is CSMWTGRYGYTF. CDR3 bases: TGCAGCATGTGGACAGGGCGCTATGGCTACACCTTC.

This clonotype was observed at least ten times. The CDR3 reads CSQKGLYNEQFF. CDR3 in DNA: TGCAGCCAAAAGGGACTATACAATGAGCAGTTCTTC. The chain has TRBV29-1 and TRBJ2-1; 7 bases agree with TRBD2. The V gene end was trimmed by 8 bases and the J gene end by 4 bases; junction bases not matched to a gene: 5. The V gene's germline CDR1 is SQVTM and CDR2 ANQGSEA. This CDR3 contains 12 residues.

There are a few counts of this clonotype. The J gene is TRBJ2-5, the V gene TRBV24-1; D perhaps matches TRBD1 (8 bases). Trimming pared 8 bases from V and 2 bases from J, leaving 14 bases between. Germline assignment: CDR1 KGHDR and CDR2 SFDVKD. The length of the CDR3 is 14 residues. The CDR3, as DNA: TGTGCCACCAAGGACAGGGAGGGTCAAGAGACCCAGTACTTC. Residues: CATKDREGQETQYF.

The sample holds many counts of this clonotype. The V call is TRBV20-1, the J call TRBJ1-1; TRBD1 might be the D (6 bases). Trimming removed 0 bases at V and 5 bases at J, with 19 bases between. This CDR3 has 16 residues. Germline lookup yields CDR1 DFQATT and CDR2 SNEGSKA (reference sequence). The CDR3 reads CSARDPDRSWETEAFF. The CDR3 DNA sequence: TGCAGTGCTAGAGATCCCGACAGGTCCTGGGAGACTGAAGCTTTCTTT.

CDR3 nucleotide sequence: TGTGCCAGTAGTATCTCGCGGGGGCAAGAGACCCAGTACTTC. Translation gives CASSISRGQETQYF. The V and J genes are TRBV19 and TRBJ2-5; 7 positions agree with TRBD2. In germline, CDR1 is LNHDA, CDR2 SQIVND (reference sequence). The length of the CDR3 is 14 residues. After removal of 3 bases from V and 2 bases from J, the junction contained 3 bases not matched to a gene.

This clonotype was seen many times. The chain carries TRBV7-6 and TRBJ2-1, with TRBD1 matching 8 bases. After removal of 4 bases from V and 9 bases from J, the junction contained 8 bases not matched to a gene. The CDR3 consists of 14 residues. The V gene's germline CDR1 is SGHVS and CDR2 FNYEAQ. CDR3 region: CASSYPSGGGEQFF. CDR3 DNA sequence: TGTGCCAGCAGCTACCCCTCAGGGGGCGGTGAGCAGTTCTTC.

V gene TRBV3-1 combines with J gene TRBJ1-2; 9 bases match TRBD1. V trimming: 2 bases; J trimming: 6 bases; junction bases outside the gene matches: 10. This CDR3 has 16 amino acids. Germline CDR1 and CDR2: LGHDT and YNNKEL (reference sequence). The CDR3 region has the DNA TGTGCCAGCAGCCAACTCGCCGACAGGGGGTCGGATGGCTACACCTTC. Translation: CASSQLADRGSDGYTF.

This chain connects TRBV7-6 to TRBJ2-5, with no clear D. Germline values: CDR1 SGHVS, CDR2 FNYEAQ. There are 14 residues in the CDR3. Trimming stripped 3 bases from V and 1 base from J, with 9 bases between. CDR3 nucleotides: TGTGCCAGCAGCTTGGGCAGCACCCAAGAGACCCAGTACTTC. Amino acids: CASSLGSTQETQYF.

V usage is TRBV7-2 and J usage is TRBJ1-1; tentatively, D is TRBD1 (5 bases). The CDR3 spans 13 residues. The V and J ends lost 3 bases and 3 bases respectively, with 8 bases between them. CDR1 and CDR2 from the germline V gene are SGHTA and FQGNSA. The CDR3 DNA sequence: TGTGCCAGCAGCTTCTCCAGGGACACTGAAGCTTTCTTT. Translated, it gives CASSFSRDTEAFF.